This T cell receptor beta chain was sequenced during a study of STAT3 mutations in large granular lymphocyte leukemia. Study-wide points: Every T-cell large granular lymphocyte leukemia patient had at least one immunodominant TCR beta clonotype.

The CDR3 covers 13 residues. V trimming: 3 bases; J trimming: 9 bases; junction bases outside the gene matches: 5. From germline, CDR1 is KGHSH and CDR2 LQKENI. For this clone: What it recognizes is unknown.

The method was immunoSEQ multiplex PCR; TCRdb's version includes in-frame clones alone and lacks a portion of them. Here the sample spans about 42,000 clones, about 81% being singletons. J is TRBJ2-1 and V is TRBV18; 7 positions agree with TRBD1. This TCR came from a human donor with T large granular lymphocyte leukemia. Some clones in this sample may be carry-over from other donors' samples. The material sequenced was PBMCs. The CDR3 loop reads CASSPLQGSEQFF. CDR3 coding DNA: TGTGCCAGCTCACCTCTACAGGGGAGTGAGCAGTTCTTC. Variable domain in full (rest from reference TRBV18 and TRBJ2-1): NAGVMQNPRHLVRRRGQEARLRCSPMKGHSHVYWYRQLPEEGLKFMVYLQKENIIDESGMPKERFSAEFPKEGPSILRIQQVVRGDSAAYFCASSPLQGSEQFFGPGTRLTVL.